This T cell receptor beta chain was identified in a study of T-cell memory formation after mild COVID-19. At the level of the study: Each donor largely had its own TCR clusters. Study results and caveats: Pre-infection memory held some responding clones, suggesting pre-existing cross-reactive T cells responded.

Worth noting for this clonotype: Its specificity is unknown.

With constant-segment primers, 5'RACE yielded cDNA libraries of TCR alpha and TCR beta that carried sample barcodes and UMIs. TCRdb re-analysed the 5' RACE reads in MiXCR, keeping a single row per CDR3 protein. The table shows some 450,000 distinct CDR3 sequences, with 15% to 25% occurring only once. Trimming shortened V by 6 bases and J by 0 bases, and 6 bases separated the two germline ends. The CDR3 has 13 residues. Germline CDR1 MGHDK, CDR2 SYGVNS. This clonotype was sampled from an adult woman who had mild COVID-19 (a few samples of this study predate the infection). Cell type and time point are not known. Material: PBMCs or a T cell subset sorted from them (not recorded which). The chain couples TRBV25-1 to TRBJ1-3; no firm D call. The DNA for the CDR3 is TGTGCCAGCAGCGTCATCTCTGGAAACACCATATATTTT. Its translation is CASSVISGNTIYF. Combining the CDR3 with reference TRBV25-1 and TRBJ1-3 gives the whole variable domain EADIYQTPRYLVIGTGKKITLECSQTMGHDKMYWYQQDPGMELHLIHYSYGVNSTEKGDLSSESTVSRIRTEHFPLTLESARPSHTSQYLCASSVISGNTIYFGEGSWLTVV.